The 12 T cell receptor beta chains in this list originate from one sample, sequenced in a study of neurological immune-mediated disorders. Each CDR3 protein is one row after TCRdb ran MiXCR on the 5' RACE reads. The table records about 17,000 distinct CDR3 sequences, 3% to 3.5% of them present only once. Sequencing was done on a sample of CD8+ T cells from blood. The source of these receptors is a woman between 40 and 55 years old in good health.

This clonotype was found many times. V and J are TRBV20-1 and TRBJ2-3, with 8 nucleotides matching TRBD2. Per germline, CDR1 DFQATT and CDR2 SNEGSKA (reference sequence). With V trimmed by 3 bases and J by 6 bases, 23 bases remained unmatched. The CDR3 runs 19 residues. The CDR3: CSARIGNPSSGGRRDTQYF. The CDR3 DNA follows: TGCAGTGCTAGGATAGGGAACCCAAGTTCGGGGGGGCGCCGGGATACGCAGTATTTT.

This clonotype was recorded at least ten times. The rearrangement joins TRBV12-3 or TRBV12-4 to TRBJ2-6; TRBD1 is a possible D gene (5 bases). The CDR3 runs to 15 residues. V was shortened by 3 bases and J by 4 bases, with 10 bases between the two germline ends. CDR3 loop: CASSLGPSGANVLTF. In nucleotides, the CDR3 is TGTGCCAGCAGTTTGGGGCCGTCCGGGGCCAACGTCCTGACTTTC.

V and J are TRBV20-1 and TRBJ2-7; D remains unclear. Germline lookup yields CDR1 DFQATT and CDR2 SNEGSKA (reference sequence). CDR3 length equals 11 residues. Deletions cut 1 base from V and 5 bases from J, with 6 bases between. The CDR3 reads CSARAVNEQYF. The CDR3 DNA reads TGCAGTGCTAGAGCTGTCAACGAGCAGTACTTC.

This clonotype showed up many times. The chain has TRBV2 and TRBJ2-3; D remains unclear. Germline V gene data show CDR1 as SNHLY and CDR2 as FYNNEI. The CDR3 sequence is 12 residues long. V lost 7 bases, J lost 6 bases, and 11 bases lay in between. The CDR3 DNA reads TGTGCCAGCACCACCGTCCAGGATACGCAGTATTTT. Its protein product is CASTTVQDTQYF. Based on the CDR3 plus reference TRBV2 and TRBJ2-3, the full variable domain is EPEVTQTPSHQVTQMGQEVILRCVPISNHLYFYWYRQILGQKVEFLVSFYNNEISEKSEIFDDQFSVERPDGSNFTLKIRSTKLEDSAMYFCASTTVQDTQYFGPGTRLTVL.

This clonotype was seen at least ten times. The rearrangement uses TRBV6-2 or TRBV6-3 and TRBJ2-1; unclear D gene. This CDR3 has 15 residues. Deletions cut 2 bases from V and 0 bases from J, with 8 bases between. Germline-derived CDR1 and CDR2 are MNHEY and SVGEGT. The CDR3 loop reads CASSYELSSYNEQFF. The DNA for the CDR3 is TGTGCCAGCAGTTACGAGCTGAGCTCCTACAATGAGCAGTTCTTC.

This clonotype is medium-sized (0.01 to 0.1%) in the sample. This chain connects TRBV11-2 to TRBJ2-3; D tentatively reads TRBD1 or TRBD2 (6 bases each). The CDR3 is 16 residues long. V lost 3 bases, J lost 3 bases, and 16 bases lay in between. Germline loops: CDR1 SGHAT, CDR2 FQNNGV. CDR3 amino acids: CASSFDRGGTTDTQYF. The CDR3 nucleotides are TGTGCCAGCAGCTTTGATAGAGGGGGGACTACAGATACGCAGTATTTT.

This clonotype was seen many times. The chain combines TRBV20-1 with TRBJ2-5; 12 nucleotides line up with TRBD2. CDR3 length equals 20 residues. The J segment lost 3 bases and the V segment lost 5 bases, leaving 22 bases of the junction unmatched. From germline, CDR1 is DFQATT and CDR2 SNEGSKA (reference sequence). Here the CDR3 DNA reads TGCAGTGCTGGGGCCAAGAGGGGCGACCGGGGACTAGCGGGCAAAGAGACCCAGTACTTC. It is translated as CSAGAKRGDRGLAGKETQYF.

This clonotype has a count of ten or more. V gene TRBV28 combines with J gene TRBJ2-3; D is tentatively TRBD1 or TRBD2 (5 bases each). The CDR3 is made up of 14 amino acids. Trimming removed 7 bases from V and 2 bases from J, with 13 bases in between. CDR1 and CDR2 (germline): MDHEN, SYDVKM. CDR3 in DNA: TGTGCCAGCACTCGAGGGGAGAACACAGATACGCAGTATTTT. Translating gives CASTRGENTDTQYF.

Ten or more counts support this clonotype. The chain combines TRBV7-3 with TRBJ2-1; D is possibly TRBD1 or TRBD2 (6 bases each). V was clipped by 5 bases and J by 9 bases, with 20 bases between them. Germline loops: CDR1 SGHTA, CDR2 FQGTGA. The CDR3 has 15 amino acids. CDR3: CASSKFLSGASEQFF. CDR3 DNA: TGTGCCAGCAGCAAATTCCTGTCGGGGGCCAGTGAGCAGTTCTTC.

At least ten counts were recorded for this clonotype. The chain is built from TRBV29-1 and TRBJ1-1; possible D gene TRBD1, 6 bases. V gave up 8 bases and J gave up 3 bases, with 19 bases separating them. This CDR3 spans 14 amino acids. The V gene's germline CDR1 is SQVTM and CDR2 ANQGSEA. In DNA form, the CDR3 reads TGCAGCTCCCGGGGGGTCACAGGGCACACTGAAGCTTTCTTT. Protein sequence: CSSRGVTGHTEAFF.

This clonotype rates as medium-sized. V usage is TRBV5-1 and J usage is TRBJ1-1; 8 bases are shared with TRBD1. Trimming took 2 bases from V and 10 from J; bases not matched to a gene: 13. Per the germline V gene, CDR1 is SGHRS and CDR2 is YFSETQ. The CDR3 length is 15 residues. The CDR3 loop reads CASSFDRGNPPAAFF. In DNA, the CDR3 is TGCGCCAGCAGCTTCGACAGGGGAAATCCACCCGCAGCTTTCTTT.

This clonotype was detected ten times or more. The chain employs TRBV6-1 and TRBJ2-3, with 10 nucleotides matching TRBD2. This CDR3 contains 16 residues. In germline, CDR1 is MNHNS, CDR2 SASEGT. The V gene end was trimmed by 1 base and the J gene end by 3 bases; junction bases not matched to a gene: 4. In nucleotides, the CDR3 is TGTGCCAGCAGTGAAGGAGCGGGAGGGCCGACAGATACGCAGTATTTT. Protein: CASSEGAGGPTDTQYF.